This T cell receptor beta chain originates from a study of identical twins. General study findings and limits: Insertion counts were lower in abundant cord blood beta clonotypes, a trend that memory repertoires did not show. Alpha sequences that were out-of-frame and twin-shared showed an excess of low generation probability.

Every one of the donors was a healthy Caucasian. CDR3 size: 17 residues. Per the germline V gene, CDR1 is SEHNR and CDR2 is FQNEAQ (reference sequence). Template switching added a universal primer site, and cDNA bore unique molecular identifiers. MiXCR was run by TCRdb on the 5' RACE reads, yielding one entry per CDR3 protein. The sample consists of 1.5 million to 2 million distinct CDR3 sequences, around a third of them appearing once. Concerning this clonotype itself: Its matching antigen is unknown. Germline and junction disagree at one end, which may indicate a read error.

The sequenced sample was cord blood. This sequence was found in a newborn girl in good health. The V and J genes are TRBV7-9 and TRBJ2-1; TRBD2 matches at 7 bases. CDR3 protein: CTSSPAWDYLSYNEQFF. The CDR3 DNA reads as TGTACCAGCAGCCCAGCCTGGGACTACCTCTCCTACAATGAGCAGTTCTTC.